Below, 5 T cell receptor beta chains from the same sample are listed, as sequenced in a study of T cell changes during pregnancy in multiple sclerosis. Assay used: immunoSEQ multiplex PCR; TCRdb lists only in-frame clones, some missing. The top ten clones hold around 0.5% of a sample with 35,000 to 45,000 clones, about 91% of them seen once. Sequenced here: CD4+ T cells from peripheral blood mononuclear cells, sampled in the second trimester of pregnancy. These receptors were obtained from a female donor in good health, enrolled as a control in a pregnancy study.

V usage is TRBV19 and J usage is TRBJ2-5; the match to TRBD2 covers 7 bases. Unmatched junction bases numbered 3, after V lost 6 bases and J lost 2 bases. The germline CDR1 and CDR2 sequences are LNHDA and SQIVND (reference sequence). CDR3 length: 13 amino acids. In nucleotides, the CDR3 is TGTGCCAGTAGCACTAGCGTACAAGAGACCCAGTACTTC. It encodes CASSTSVQETQYF.

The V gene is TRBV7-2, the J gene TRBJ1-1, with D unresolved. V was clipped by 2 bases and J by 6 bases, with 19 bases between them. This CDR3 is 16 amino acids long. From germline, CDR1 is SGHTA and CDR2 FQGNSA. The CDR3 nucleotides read TGTGCCAGCAGCTTATTTAGTCCGGGTGAGGGAGCTGAAGCTTTCTTT. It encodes CASSLFSPGEGAEAFF.

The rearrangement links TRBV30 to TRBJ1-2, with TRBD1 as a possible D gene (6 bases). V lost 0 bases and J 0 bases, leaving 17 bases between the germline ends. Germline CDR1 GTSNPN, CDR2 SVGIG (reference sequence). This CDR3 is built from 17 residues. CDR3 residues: CAWSVRQVYLANYGYTF. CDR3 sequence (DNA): TGTGCCTGGAGTGTCCGACAGGTCTACCTTGCTAACTATGGCTACACCTTC.

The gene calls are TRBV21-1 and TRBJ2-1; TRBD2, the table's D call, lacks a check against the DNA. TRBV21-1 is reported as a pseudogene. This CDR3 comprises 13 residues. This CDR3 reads CASSTTSGHSQFF. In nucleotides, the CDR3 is TGTGCCAGCAGCACGACTAGCGGGCACTCGCAGTTCTTC.

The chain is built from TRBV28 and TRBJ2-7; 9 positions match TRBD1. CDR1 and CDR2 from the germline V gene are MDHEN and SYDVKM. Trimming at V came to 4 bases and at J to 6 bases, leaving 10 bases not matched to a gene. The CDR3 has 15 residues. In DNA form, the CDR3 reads TGTGCCAGCAGTTCCAGCCCTGACAGGGGGGCCGAGCAGTACTTC. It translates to CASSSSPDRGAEQYF.